These 28 T cell receptor beta chains were sequenced from one sample in a study of blood T cell repertoires in COVID-19. Clones were read by immunoSEQ multiplex PCR, and TCRdb kept only the in-frame ones, dropping some. The profile shows 55,000 to 75,000 clones, approximately 86% of them singletons. The sequenced material came from peripheral blood. These receptors were obtained from a human donor with active COVID-19. The donor label of this sample is uncertain.

Here the CDR3 DNA reads TGTGCCAGCAGCTTAGTTTTCTTGCAGCCCCAGCATTTT. It yields the protein CASSLVFLQPQHF. The J gene is TRBJ1-5, the V gene TRBV7-2; D remains ambiguous. V lost 1 base to trimming and J lost 7 bases, with 8 bases between them. Germline V gene data show CDR1 as SGHTA and CDR2 as FQGNSA. This CDR3 has 13 residues.

CDR3 sequence reads: CASSMTGSGRRRQPQHF. CDR3 in DNA: TGTGCCAGTAGTATGACCGGGTCGGGCAGGAGGCGACAGCCCCAGCATTTT. The rearrangement uses TRBV19 and TRBJ1-5; D not certain. The CDR3 consists of 17 residues. V lost 3 bases and J lost 7, with 22 bases in between. Germline CDR1 is LNHDA and CDR2 is SQIVND (reference sequence). The entire variable domain, with the rest obtained from reference TRBV19 and TRBJ1-5, is as follows: DGGITQSPKYLFRKEGQNVTLSCEQNLNHDAMYWYRQDPGQGLRLIYYSQIVNDFQKGDIAEGYSVSREKKESFPLTVTSAQKNPTAFYLCASSMTGSGRRRQPQHFGDGTRLSIL.

The sample holds a few counts of this clone. The genes are TRBV6-5 and TRBJ2-2; D is perhaps TRBD1 (5 bases). Per the germline V gene, CDR1 is MNHEY and CDR2 is SVGAGI. The CDR3 is 15 amino acids. Trimming removed 1 base from V and 1 base from J, with 7 bases in between. The CDR3 DNA follows: TGTGCCAGCAGTTACTATCAGGGGAACACCGGGGAGCTGTTTTTT. This gives the protein CASSYYQGNTGELFF.

The V call is TRBV7-9, the J call TRBJ2-7, with TRBD1 matching 7 bases. This CDR3 is 13 amino acids long. Per the germline V gene, CDR1 is SEHNR and CDR2 is FQNEAQ (reference sequence). The J segment lost 2 bases and the V segment lost 3 bases, leaving 1 base of the junction unmatched. This CDR3 reads CASSFGTAYEQYF. In DNA, the CDR3 is TGTGCCAGCAGCTTCGGGACAGCCTACGAGCAGTACTTC. Drawing the rest from reference TRBV7-9 and TRBJ2-7, the complete variable domain is DTGVSQNPRHKITKRGQNVTFRCDPISEHNRLYWYRQTLGQGPEFLTYFQNEAQLEKSRLLSDRFSAERPKGSFSTLEIQRTEQGDSAMYLCASSFGTAYEQYFGPGTRLTVT.

The chain joins TRBV4-2 to TRBJ2-5; D gene ambiguous. The V end lost 0 bases, the J end lost 4 bases, and 9 bases lay between the germline ends. Looked up from germline, CDR1 is LGHNA and CDR2 is YNFKEQ. CDR3 length: 14 residues. CDR3 sequence reads: CASSQDEVRETQYF. DNA for the CDR3: TGTGCCAGCAGCCAAGATGAGGTCCGAGAGACCCAGTACTTC.

This clone was recorded once. J is TRBJ2-3 and V is TRBV5-1; 9 nucleotides line up with TRBD2. Per germline, CDR1 SGHRS and CDR2 YFSETQ. The CDR3 spans 15 residues. V trimming: 4 bases; J trimming: 7 bases; junction bases outside the gene matches: 10. CDR3 bases: TGCGCCAGCAGCCCCCAGTTTAGCGGGAGTTATACGCAGTATTTT. Its protein is CASSPQFSGSYTQYF.

The chain couples TRBV6-1 to TRBJ2-3; 9 bases line up with TRBD1. The V segment lost 1 base and the J segment 4 bases; nucleotides outside the gene matches: 3. CDR1 is MNHNS and CDR2 is SASEGT in the germline V gene. The CDR3 covers 15 residues. The DNA for the CDR3 is TGTGCCAGCAGTGAAGTTAGGACAGGGGCAGATACGCAGTATTTT. Protein product: CASSEVRTGADTQYF.

This clone was seen just once. The chain joins TRBV2 to TRBJ2-7; 12 nucleotides match TRBD2. The CDR3 is 14 amino acids. Germline values: CDR1 SNHLY, CDR2 FYNNEI. Unmatched junction bases numbered 3, after V lost 9 bases and J lost 0 bases. This CDR3 is CARGTSGFSYEQYF. The CDR3 nucleotides are TGTGCCAGGGGGACTAGCGGGTTCTCCTACGAGCAGTACTTC.

The CDR3 DNA reads TGTGCCAGCAGTTTTTCCGACAGGGTCGCTCTCTACGAGCAGTACTTC. This codes for CASSFSDRVALYEQYF. The chain has TRBV28 and TRBJ2-7; 7 positions agree with TRBD1. The germline V gene has CDR1 MDHEN and CDR2 SYDVKM. V shed 3 bases and J 3 bases; nucleotides not matched to a gene: 11. The CDR3 sequence is 16 residues long.

The genes are TRBV5-5 and TRBJ2-5; TRBD1 matches 8 bases. CDR1 and CDR2 from the germline V gene are SGHKS and YYEKEE (reference sequence). CDR3 length: 20 residues. Germline trimming cut 1 base from V and 0 bases from J; bases unmatched to any gene: 17. The CDR3 region is CASSLSPGGGLAVYQETQYF. The CDR3 nucleotides read TGTGCCAGCAGCTTGAGTCCAGGGGGCGGATTAGCGGTGTACCAAGAGACCCAGTACTTC.

This chain connects TRBV7-9 to TRBJ2-1; 8 nucleotides align to TRBD2. Germline values: CDR1 SEHNR, CDR2 FQNEAQ (reference sequence). This CDR3 region has 14 residues. The V gene end was trimmed by 3 bases and the J gene end by 10 bases; junction bases not matched to a gene: 8. CDR3 nucleotides: TGTGCCAGCAGCTTCGCGGGGACTAGTGGGGAGCAGTTCTTC. Its protein is CASSFAGTSGEQFF. The variable domain in full, completed from reference TRBV7-9 and TRBJ2-1, reads DTGVSQNPRHKITKRGQNVTFRCDPISEHNRLYWYRQTLGQGPEFLTYFQNEAQLEKSRLLSDRFSAERPKGSFSTLEIQRTEQGDSAMYLCASSFAGTSGEQFFGPGTRLTVL.

This chain joins TRBV3-1 (or the pseudogene TRBV3-2) and TRBJ2-6, with D possibly matching TRBD1 (6 bases). The V end was cut by 4 bases, the J end by 4 bases, with 11 bases between. The CDR3 sequence is 15 residues long. CDR1 is LGHDT and CDR2 is YNNKEL in the germline V gene (reference sequence). CDR3 residues: CASSPQGTGANVLTF. The CDR3 DNA reads as TGTGCCAGCAGCCCCCAGGGGACCGGGGCCAACGTCCTGACTTTC.

This rearrangement joins TRBV6-1 to TRBJ1-5; D unclear. CDR1 and CDR2 (germline): MNHNS, SASEGT. The CDR3 contains 15 residues. V lost 2 bases to trimming and J lost 5 bases, with 13 bases between them. The CDR3 loop is CASSERAATDQPQHF. DNA of the CDR3: TGTGCCAGCAGTGAAAGAGCTGCCACCGATCAGCCCCAGCATTTT.

The chain uses TRBV5-4 and TRBJ1-6; D perhaps matches TRBD1 (6 bases). V lost 2 bases, J lost 12 bases, and 6 bases lay in between. CDR3 length equals 11 residues. Germline CDR1 is SGHNT and CDR2 is YYREEE (reference sequence). The CDR3 loop is CASSLGGPLHF. CDR3 nucleotides: TGTGCCAGCAGCTTAGGGGGACCCCTCCACTTT.

The chain has TRBV3-1 (or the pseudogene TRBV3-2) and TRBJ1-6, with 9 bases identical to TRBD1. This CDR3 contains 15 residues. V shed 4 bases, J shed 7 bases, and the junction held 5 bases outside the gene matches. CDR1 is LGHDT and CDR2 is YNNKEL in the germline V gene (reference sequence). As DNA, the CDR3 is TGTGCCAGCAGCCCTCGGGACAGGGCGAATTCACCCCTCCACTTT. Translated: CASSPRDRANSPLHF.

The chain recombines TRBV30 with TRBJ2-3, with 11 bases matching TRBD2. This CDR3 region has 16 residues. Germline loops: CDR1 GTSNPN, CDR2 SVGIG (reference sequence). The V segment lost 3 bases and the J segment 3 bases; nucleotides outside the gene matches: 8. DNA of the CDR3: TGTGCCTGGAGCGGGGTAGCGGGGGGGCAAACAGATACGCAGTATTTT. Protein sequence: CAWSGVAGGQTDTQYF. Combining the CDR3 with reference TRBV30 and TRBJ2-3 gives the whole variable domain SQTIHQWPATLVQPVGSPLSLECTVEGTSNPNLYWYRQAAGRGLQLLFYSVGIGQISSEVPQNLSASRPQDRQFILSSKKLLLSDSGFYLCAWSGVAGGQTDTQYFGPGTRLTVL.

The chain joins TRBV5-1 to TRBJ1-2, with 10 bases fitting TRBD1. The CDR3 loop spans 16 amino acids. Germline-derived CDR1 and CDR2 are SGHRS and YFSETQ. The V gene end was trimmed by 0 bases and the J gene end by 4 bases; junction bases not matched to a gene: 6. CDR3 residues: CASSLGGTGETYGYTF. DNA for the CDR3: TGCGCCAGCAGCTTGGGGGGGACAGGGGAAACCTATGGCTACACCTTC.

The chain couples TRBV29-1 to TRBJ1-1; perhaps TRBD1 as D (6 bases). Trimming stripped 3 bases from V and 4 bases from J, with 15 bases between. From germline, CDR1 is SQVTM and CDR2 ANQGSEA. The CDR3 spans 14 residues. The DNA of the CDR3 is TGCAGCGTTGATAAGGGGGTACGTGGCACTGAAGCTTTCTTT. Its protein is CSVDKGVRGTEAFF.

This chain links TRBV2 with TRBJ2-7; 9 bases align to TRBD2. The length of the CDR3 is 14 residues. Germline lookup yields CDR1 SNHLY and CDR2 FYNNEI. V was clipped by 7 bases and J by 5 bases; unmatched bases: 9. CDR3 sequence reads: CASIGLAGRNEQYF. The CDR3 coding sequence is TGTGCCAGCATCGGGCTAGCGGGAAGGAACGAGCAGTACTTC.

The chain links TRBV28 to TRBJ2-7; TRBD2 aligns across 8 bases. Trimming took 7 bases from V and 4 from J; bases not matched to a gene: 12. Germline assignment: CDR1 MDHEN and CDR2 SYDVKM. The CDR3 has 15 amino acids. CDR3 amino acids: CASNPGAGATYEQYF. In DNA form, the CDR3 reads TGTGCCAGCAACCCCGGAGCGGGAGCGACTTACGAGCAGTACTTC.

The chain has TRBV29-1 and TRBJ2-7, with 7 bases that match TRBD2. V lost 4 bases and J lost 8; bases outside the gene matches: 5. CDR3 length equals 11 residues. CDR1 is SQVTM, CDR2 ANQGSEA, per germline. The CDR3 nucleotides read TGCAGCGTTGGGGAGGGGATGAAGCAGTACTTC. Amino acid sequence: CSVGEGMKQYF.

The V and J genes are TRBV6-5 and TRBJ1-6, with D possibly TRBD1 on 5 matching bases. Germline assignment: CDR1 MNHEY and CDR2 SVGAGI. The CDR3 contains 13 residues. V was trimmed by 5 bases and J by 8 bases, leaving 10 bases between them. CDR3 in DNA: TGTGCCAGCAGTAAGGGGTTCGATTCACCCCTCCACTTT. It encodes CASSKGFDSPLHF.

As concerns this clone: The limits of the CDR3 on the DNA are not certain, so only TCRdb's listed CDR3 is given. The gene calls are TRBV6-1 and TRBJ2-5; no DNA check was done on the table's D call, TRBD2. The CDR3 is 14 residues long, ends included. Germline-derived CDR1 and CDR2 are MNHNS and SASEGT. The CDR3 spells CASSEFGSGGTQYF.

The CDR3, as DNA: TGTGCCAGTAGTACGGGACAGTTGAACTACGAGCAGTACTTC. This sequence encodes CASSTGQLNYEQYF. The genes are TRBV19 and TRBJ2-7; 7 nucleotides align to TRBD1. The CDR3 loop spans 14 amino acids. V shed 4 bases and J 3 bases; nucleotides not matched to a gene: 6. The germline CDR1 and CDR2 sequences are LNHDA and SQIVND (reference sequence).

The chain carries TRBV28 and TRBJ2-7; TRBD1 matches at 10 bases. J lost 7 bases, V lost 7 bases, and 10 bases had no gene match. This CDR3 contains 14 residues. The germline V gene encodes CDR1 MDHEN and CDR2 SYDVKM. The CDR3 nucleotides read TGTGCCAGCAACCGGAGACAGGGGGCTAGGGAGCAGTACTTC. Protein product: CASNRRQGAREQYF.

The chain carries TRBV19 and TRBJ1-6; D is perhaps TRBD1 (6 bases). V lost 5 bases and J 4 bases, leaving 15 bases between the germline ends. Germline V gene sequence: CDR1 LNHDA, CDR2 SQIVND (reference sequence). The CDR3 covers 16 residues. CDR3 region: CASSPTPQGYNSPLHF. The CDR3 DNA reads as TGTGCCAGTAGTCCCACGCCGCAGGGGTATAATTCACCCCTCCACTTT.

V gene TRBV9 combines with J gene TRBJ2-7; TRBD1 is a possible D gene (6 bases). Germline assignment: CDR1 SGDLS and CDR2 YYNGEE. The CDR3 consists of 17 residues. The V end lost 4 bases, the J end lost 0 bases, and 20 bases lay between the germline ends. The CDR3 spells CASSKATSRGDSYEQYF. The CDR3 region has the DNA TGTGCCAGCAGCAAAGCTACATCCAGGGGTGACTCCTACGAGCAGTACTTC.

The rearrangement joins TRBV18 to TRBJ2-2, with D maybe TRBD2 (5 bases). The ends were cut back, 3 bases at V and 5 bases at J, with 10 bases in the middle. Germline V gene sequence: CDR1 KGHSH, CDR2 LQKENI. The CDR3 totals 14 residues. CDR3 nucleotide sequence: TGTGCCAGCTCACCTACCCGGGGTACCGGGGAGCTGTTTTTT. This encodes CASSPTRGTGELFF.